Listed below are T cell receptor beta chains from one sample, sequenced in a study of metastatic and nonmetastatic thyroid tumors. TCRdb ran MiXCR on the PCR reads. Altogether around 37,000 clones are present, approximately 24% being singletons, with the ten largest covering 13% to 15%. The sample comprised tumor tissue. The origin of the receptors is a female donor with papillary thyroid cancer or a benign thyroid nodule (not recorded which). Some clones in this sample may be carry-over from other donors' samples. Each CDR3 is given with its conserved first and last residue. The D gene is left open where the match is weak. The size field is filled for only some rows; it gives once, few, many or a size class.

>TRBD2|TRBJ2-3|TRBV11-2|many
CASSPGLAGGMGDTQYF
TGTGCCAGCAGCCCGGGACTAGCGGGGGGGATGGGAGATACGCAGTATTTT
>NA|TRBJ1-1|TRBV27|many
CASSQKVGTEAFF
TGTGCCAGCAGCCAAAAGGTGGGCACTGAAGCTTTCTTT
>NA|TRBJ1-2|TRBV19|few
CASSYIAGSGGYTF
TGTGCCAGTAGCTATATCGCCGGGTCGGGCGGCTACACCTTC
>TRBD2|TRBJ2-1|TRBV5-1|many
CASSWGGTSGINEQFF
TGCGCCAGCAGCTGGGGCGGGACTAGCGGGATAAATGAGCAGTTCTTC
>TRBD1|TRBJ2-6|TRBV20-1|many
CSARDLTGGLTGANVLTF
TGCAGTGCTAGAGACCTGACAGGGGGCCTCACTGGGGCCAACGTCCTGACTTTC
>TRBD2|TRBJ2-2|TRBV27|few
CASSSGTSGRTYTGELFF
TGTGCCAGCAGTTCGGGGACTAGCGGGAGGACCTACACCGGGGAGCTGTTTTTT
>NA|TRBJ1-1|TRBV28|NA
CASSLQANTEAFF
TGTGCCAGCAGTTTACAGGCGAACACTGAAGCTTTCTTT
>NA|TRBJ2-7|TRBV12-3/TRBV12-4|medium-sized
CASSYAGTAYEQYF
TGTGCCAGCAGTTACGCAGGGACTGCCTACGAGCAGTACTTC
>TRBD1|TRBJ1-1|TRBV20-1|NA
CSATKQGSYDMGAFF
TGCAGTGCTACCAAACAGGGGTCGTACGATATGGGAGCTTTCTTT
>NA|TRBJ1-2|TRBV3-1|few
CASSQGQYGYTF
TGTGCCAGCAGCCAAGGGCAGTATGGCTACACCTTC
>TRBD2|TRBJ2-5|TRBV20-1|many
CSAPPGRGEGKTQYF
TGCAGTGCCCCCCCCGGGCGGGGGGAGGGGAAGACCCAGTACTTC
>NA|TRBJ2-3|TRBV20-1|NA
CSARDVSGRDLTDTQYF
TGCAGTGCTAGAGATGTCTCGGGCCGGGATCTCACAGATACGCAGTATTTT
>TRBD2|TRBJ2-3|TRBV27|few
CASSLGPSGSQDTQYF
TGTGCCAGCAGTCTAGGGCCTAGCGGGAGTCAGGATACGCAGTATTTT
>NA|TRBJ2-1|TRBV29-1|few
CSVGGISNEQFF
TGCAGCGTTGGAGGGATCAGCAATGAGCAGTTCTTC
>NA|TRBJ2-7|TRBV5-6|many
CASSSAGSVWYEQYF
TGTGCCAGCAGCTCGGCTGGTTCCGTCTGGTACGAGCAGTACTTC
>NA|TRBJ2-3|TRBV20-1|NA
CSATRTQRTDFFDTQYF
TGCAGTGCCACCCGAACCCAGCGGACAGACTTTTTTGATACGCAGTATTTT
>NA|TRBJ2-2|TRBV29-1|NA
CSVVPMGAGELLF
TGCAGCGTTGTGCCCATGGGGGCCGGGGAGCTGCTTTTT
>NA|TRBJ2-7|TRBV6-1|few
CASSGSALSYDQYF
TGTGCCAGCAGTGGGTCTGCACTCTCCTACGATCAGTACTTC
>NA|TRBJ1-5|TRBV27|NA
CASSLRRSNQPQHF
TGTGCCAGCAGTTTAAGGAGGAGCAATCAGCCCCAGCATTTT
>NA|TRBJ1-2|TRBV3-1|medium-sized
CASSQVSSGYTF
TGTGCCAGCAGCCAAGTCAGTTCTGGCTACACCTTC
>NA|TRBJ2-7|TRBV7-2|many
CASSLAPGTYEQYF
TGTGCCAGCAGCTTAGCGCCAGGAACCTACGAGCAGTACTTC
>TRBD2|TRBJ2-7|TRBV11-3|few
CASTGERSGASYEQYF
TGTGCCAGCACCGGGGAACGTAGCGGGGCCTCCTACGAGCAGTACTTC
>NA|TRBJ2-2|TRBV5-5|many
CASSPTRMVNTGELFF
TGTGCCAGCAGCCCGACGAGGATGGTTAACACCGGGGAGCTGTTTTTT
>TRBD2|TRBJ2-7|TRBV6-6|NA
CASSSGTSGSESSYEQYF
TGTGCCAGCAGTTCCGGGACTAGCGGGAGTGAAAGCTCCTACGAGCAGTACTTC
>NA|TRBJ2-1|TRBV5-1|NA
CASGTIFIEQFF
TGCGCCAGCGGGACCATCTTCATTGAGCAGTTCTTC
>TRBD1|TRBJ1-2|TRBV6-1|few
CASSLLGQDIYGYTF
TGTGCCAGCAGCCTCCTCGGACAGGACATTTATGGCTACACCTTC
>TRBD2|TRBJ2-7|TRBV4-1|many
CASSRSGRGEQYF
TGCGCCAGCAGCCGTAGCGGGAGGGGCGAGCAGTACTTC
>NA|TRBJ1-3|TRBV6-1|NA
CASSQGRGNTIYF
TGTGCCAGCAGTCAGGGGCGCGGAAACACCATATATTTT
>NA|TRBJ1-5|TRBV11-2|few
CASSTEGGSNQPQHF
TGTGCCAGCAGCACAGAGGGTGGTAGCAATCAGCCCCAGCATTTT
>TRBD2|TRBJ2-7|TRBV3-1|few
CASSFRTSGTYEQYF
TGTGCCAGCAGCTTCCGGACTAGCGGAACCTACGAGCAGTACTTC
>TRBD2|TRBJ2-7|TRBV20-1|NA
CSARSGTSSGEQYF
TGCAGTGCTAGATCCGGGACTAGTTCTGGCGAGCAGTACTTC
>NA|TRBJ1-1|TRBV19|NA
CASTRYTRGIDEAFF
TGTGCCAGTACCCGATACACGAGAGGTATTGATGAAGCTTTCTTT
>TRBD1|TRBJ2-3|TRBV9|many
CASSVVQGALPDTQYF
TGTGCCAGCAGCGTAGTACAGGGGGCGTTGCCAGATACGCAGTATTTT
>NA|TRBJ2-5|TRBV5-5|many
CASSLVGLGETQYF
TGTGCCAGCAGCTTGGTTGGCCTTGGGGAGACCCAGTACTTC
>NA|TRBJ1-2|TRBV11-2|few
CASSLNPSLGWSANYGYTF
TGTGCCAGCAGCTTAAATCCTAGTTTGGGGTGGTCGGCAAATTATGGCTACACCTTC
>NA|TRBJ1-2|TRBV6-1|many
CASSASGSNYGYTF
TGTGCCAGCAGCGCATCAGGGAGTAACTATGGCTACACCTTC
>NA|TRBJ1-6|TRBV12-3/TRBV12-4|few
CASNPDGNSPLHF
TGTGCCAGCAACCCAGACGGGAATTCACCCCTCCACTTT
>TRBD1|TRBJ2-7|TRBV7-9|many
CASSWQGARGNEQYF
TGTGCCAGCAGCTGGCAGGGGGCTAGGGGGAACGAGCAGTACTTC
>NA|TRBJ1-4|TRBV6-1|few
CASWGRGREKLFF
TGTGCCAGCTGGGGACGGGGTAGGGAAAAACTGTTTTTT
>NA|TRBJ2-1|TRBV7-8|few
CASSLVDNEQFF
TGTGCCAGCAGCTTAGTAGACAATGAGCAATTCTTC
>TRBD2|TRBJ2-5|TRBV6-1|NA
CASRRTSVSFQETQYF
TGTGCCAGCAGACGGACTAGCGTGAGCTTCCAAGAGACCCAGTACTTC
>NA|TRBJ2-2|TRBV5-4|many
CASSLVRGLNTGELFF
TGTGCCAGCAGCTTGGTCAGGGGCCTAAACACCGGGGAGCTGTTTTTT
>NA|TRBJ2-1|TRBV14|NA
CASSRGNWDYNEQFF
TGTGCCAGCAGCCGAGGGAATTGGGATTACAATGAGCAGTTCTTC
>TRBD1|TRBJ2-7|TRBV28|few
CASRQTGTGRIIPLEQYF
TGTGCCAGCAGACAAACCGGGACAGGGAGGATAATACCTCTCGAGCAGTACTTC
>NA|TRBJ2-5|TRBV7-2|many
CASSSLGGRETQYF
TGTGCCAGCAGCTCCCTAGGGGGAAGGGAGACCCAGTACTTC
>TRBD2|TRBJ2-1|TRBV5-8|many
CASSPQGLAGGKFF
TGTGCCAGCAGCCCCCAGGGACTAGCGGGGGGGAAGTTCTTC
>TRBD1|TRBJ2-5|TRBV4-1|many
CASSQEGTAGGTQYF
TGCGCCAGCAGCCAAGAGGGGACAGCCGGTGGGACCCAGTACTTC
>TRBD2|TRBJ2-1|TRBV11-2|NA
CASSWGNLAGVLNEQFF
TGTGCCAGCAGCTGGGGTAACCTAGCGGGAGTACTCAATGAGCAGTTCTTC
>NA|TRBJ1-6|TRBV5-1|NA
CASSRDRNNSPLHF
TGCGCCAGCAGTCGAGACAGGAATAATTCACCCCTCCACTTT
>NA|TRBJ2-1|TRBV6-1|many
CASSEAGDPYNEQFF
TGTGCCAGCAGTGAAGCAGGAGACCCTTACAATGAGCAGTTCTTC
>NA|TRBJ2-1|TRBV11-2|NA
CASSSASGLEQFF
TGTGCCAGCAGCTCTGCCTCTGGGCTTGAGCAGTTCTTC
>NA|TRBJ2-5|TRBV5-1|many
CASSLEGYQETQYF
TGCGCCAGCAGCTTGGAGGGGTACCAAGAGACCCAGTACTTC
>NA|TRBJ2-3|TRBV21-1|NA
CASSYRRPGALGSTDTQYF
TGTGCCAGCAGCTACCGTCGGCCAGGGGCATTAGGGAGCACAGATACGCAGTATTTT
>NA|TRBJ2-5|TRBV19|many
CASSIVFGTFQETQYF
TGTGCCAGTAGTATAGTATTTGGGACTTTCCAAGAGACCCAGTACTTC